The sequence of this TCR beta chain was determined in a study of blood T cell repertoires in COVID-19. About the study: COVID-19 samples from acute and convalescent phases originated in the United States, Italy and Spain.

The method was immunoSEQ multiplex PCR; TCRdb's version includes in-frame clones alone and lacks a portion of them. This table has around 130,000 clones, 65% to 85% appearing once. V was clipped by 0 bases and J by 6 bases; unmatched bases: 14. This CDR3 is built from 18 residues. The germline V gene encodes CDR1 MGHRA and CDR2 YSYEKL. Source material: peripheral blood. This receptor was obtained from a woman older than 75 with acute or convalescent COVID-19. The chain has TRBV4-1 and TRBJ2-7, with 10 bases identical to TRBD1. The CDR3 region has the DNA TGCGCCAGCAGCCAAGATCGGGCCCCGGGACAGGGGTATCGCGAGCAGTACTTC. Translation gives CASSQDRAPGQGYREQYF.